The 26 T cell receptor beta chains listed next were all sequenced from one sample in a study of CD8 T cells in ankylosing spondylitis. Each CDR3 protein is one row after TCRdb ran MiXCR on the 5' RACE reads. The repertoire holds 150,000 to 200,000 distinct CDR3 sequences, with 8.5% to 10% as singletons. The specimen was blood, either unsorted or a sorted T cell fraction (not recorded which). Receptor source: a female donor with ankylosing spondylitis or in good health (not recorded which).

V gene TRBV11-3 combines with J gene TRBJ2-1; maybe TRBD1 (5 bases). V was clipped by 6 bases and J by 7 bases, with 10 bases between them. This CDR3 spans 12 amino acids. Germline V lookup: CDR1 SGHNT, CDR2 YENEEA. The chain's CDR3 is CASSGRENEQFF. CDR3 in DNA: TGTGCCAGCAGTGGCAGGGAAAATGAGCAGTTCTTC. Filled out from reference TRBV11-3 and TRBJ2-1, the complete variable domain reads EAGVVQSPRYKIIEKKQPVAFWCNPISGHNTLYWYLQNLGQGPELLIRYENEEAVDDSQLPKDRFSAERLKGVDSTLKIQPAELGDSAVYLCASSGRENEQFFGPGTRLTVL.

The V and J genes are TRBV6-5 and TRBJ2-7; unclear D gene. CDR3 size: 11 residues. Trimming left V 5 bases short and J 2 bases short, with 4 bases between. The V gene's germline CDR1 is MNHEY and CDR2 SVGAGI. The chain's CDR3 is CASSNTYEQYF. DNA for the CDR3: TGTGCCAGCAGTAATACCTACGAGCAGTACTTC.

In this sample, this clonotype turned up a few times. The chain is built from TRBV4-1 and TRBJ1-2; 11 bases align to TRBD1. Germline V lookup: CDR1 MGHRA, CDR2 YSYEKL. The CDR3 consists of 15 residues. With V trimmed by 4 bases and J by 6 bases, 7 bases remained unmatched. In DNA form, the CDR3 reads TGCGCCAGCAGCCCCCTCGGACAGGGGGCGGATGGCTACACCTTC. Translation gives CASSPLGQGADGYTF.

This clonotype was counted between two and nine times. The V gene is TRBV2, the J gene TRBJ1-5; 8 bases agree with TRBD1. Germline trimming cut 7 bases from V and 6 bases from J; bases unmatched to any gene: 8. Germline V lookup: CDR1 SNHLY, CDR2 FYNNEI. This CDR3 spans 14 amino acids. This chain's CDR3 is CASMGGQGGQPQHF. The CDR3 coding sequence is TGTGCCAGCATGGGAGGACAGGGTGGTCAGCCCCAGCATTTT.

This clonotype was found many times. This chain links TRBV29-1 with TRBJ2-1; 7 nucleotides line up with TRBD2. The V gene end was trimmed by 3 bases and the J gene end by 3 bases; junction bases not matched to a gene: 5. The germline CDR1 and CDR2 sequences are SQVTM and ANQGSEA. CDR3 size: 14 residues. The CDR3 region has the DNA TGCAGCGTTGAGCCGCTAGCGGACTACAATGAGCAGTTCTTC. Protein product: CSVEPLADYNEQFF.

This clonotype qualifies as medium-sized (0.01 to 0.1%). This chain connects TRBV12-3 or TRBV12-4 to TRBJ1-2; 7 bases align to TRBD1. The trim removed 5 bases at V and 3 bases at J, leaving 3 bases unmatched. This CDR3 is built from 13 residues. CDR3 protein: CASSETGYYGYTF. In DNA form, the CDR3 reads TGTGCCAGCAGTGAGACAGGGTACTATGGCTACACCTTC.

The chain links TRBV9 to TRBJ2-1; 11 bases are a match to TRBD2. The germline V gene encodes CDR1 SGDLS and CDR2 YYNGEE. Trimming at V came to 0 bases and at J to 9 bases, leaving 2 bases not matched to a gene. The CDR3 loop spans 14 amino acids. CDR3 amino acids: CASSVELAGVEQFF. CDR3 nucleotide sequence: TGTGCCAGCAGCGTAGAACTAGCGGGAGTTGAGCAGTTCTTC.

This clonotype appeared a few times. The chain uses TRBV5-5 and TRBJ2-6; no firm D call. Trimming left V 6 bases short and J 9 bases short, with 16 bases between. CDR1 SGHKS and CDR2 YYEKEE come from the germline V gene (reference sequence). This CDR3 is 14 amino acids long. CDR3 DNA: TGTGCCAGCACCCCGGAAGTTCGTGGCAACGTCCTGACTTTC. This translates into CASTPEVRGNVLTF.

This clonotype was counted at least ten times. V is TRBV5-1 and J is TRBJ2-2, with D uncertain. V gave up 9 bases and J gave up 4 bases, with 13 bases separating them. The CDR3 consists of 13 residues. Germline-derived CDR1 and CDR2 are SGHRS and YFSETQ. This CDR3 is CAILLASTGELFF. In nucleotides, the CDR3 is TGCGCCATCCTATTAGCTTCCACCGGGGAGCTGTTTTTT.

This rearrangement joins TRBV4-3 to TRBJ1-2, with 7 bases that match TRBD1. Germline CDR1 is LGHNA and CDR2 is YSLEER. With V trimmed by 5 bases and J by 7 bases, 19 bases remained unmatched. The CDR3 extends over 17 amino acids. In DNA form, the CDR3 reads TGCGCCAGCAGCGTTAGTCGCAGTTACAGGGGAGAAGGTGGCTACACCTTC. It encodes CASSVSRSYRGEGGYTF.

This clonotype was seen at least ten times. The V gene is TRBV4-3, the J gene TRBJ1-6, with TRBD1 as a possible D gene (5 bases). Germline lookup yields CDR1 LGHNA and CDR2 YSLEER. V lost 0 bases and J lost 8, with 11 bases in between. The CDR3 consists of 15 residues. For the CDR3, the DNA is TGCGCCAGCAGCCAAGACTCAGGGTTAGATTCACCCCTCCACTTT. Protein: CASSQDSGLDSPLHF.

The chain uses TRBV29-1 and TRBJ1-1; 8 positions agree with TRBD1. The CDR3 loop spans 14 amino acids. The germline gives CDR1 SQVTM, CDR2 ANQGSEA. The CDR3 reads CVVNRGGMNTEAFF. CDR3 coding DNA: TGCGTTGTAAACAGGGGGGGGATGAACACTGAAGCTTTCTTT.

This clonotype was counted only a few times. This sequence joins TRBV20-1 and TRBJ2-3, with D unclear. Germline assignment: CDR1 DFQATT and CDR2 SNEGSKA (reference sequence). The CDR3 covers 13 residues. V lost 4 bases and J 2 bases, leaving 10 bases between the germline ends. DNA of the CDR3: TGCAGTGCTACCCTTAGACTCACAGATACGCAGTATTTT. Encoded protein: CSATLRLTDTQYF.

A few counts support this clonotype. The chain recombines TRBV6-1 with TRBJ2-1, with 9 bases lining up with TRBD2. The length of the CDR3 is 15 residues. Germline V CDR1 and CDR2: MNHNS, SASEGT. The V gene end was trimmed by 6 bases and the J gene end by 7 bases; junction bases not matched to a gene: 10. The DNA for the CDR3 is TGTGCCAGCAGCCGGCCTAGCGGGAATGCGAATGAGCAGTTCTTC. It codes for CASSRPSGNANEQFF.

This clonotype appeared many times. Relative to the germline gene, one junction end is altered; a read error may explain this. This sequence joins TRBV7-7 and TRBJ2-7, with D perhaps assigned TRBD1 or TRBD2 (5 bases each). CDR3 size: 14 residues. The germline V gene encodes CDR1 SSHAT and CDR2 FNYEAQ (reference sequence). The chain's CDR3 is CASSLGVSSYEQYF. The CDR3 DNA sequence: TGTGCTAGCAGCTTGGGGGTTAGCTCCTACGAGCAGTACTTC.

This clonotype appeared a few times. The genes are TRBV6-2 or TRBV6-3 and TRBJ2-7, with 15 bases that match TRBD2. In germline, CDR1 is MNHEY, CDR2 SVGEGT. The CDR3 covers 21 residues. J was trimmed by 3 bases and V by 0 bases; bases with no gene match: 15. This CDR3 reads CASSYSKAGLAGGHGSYEQYF. CDR3 in DNA: TGTGCCAGCAGTTACTCGAAAGCGGGACTAGCGGGAGGACACGGGAGCTACGAGCAGTACTTC.

This clonotype was observed at least ten times. The chain couples TRBV7-2 to TRBJ2-3; tentatively, D is TRBD1 (6 bases). V shed 2 bases and J shed 0 bases, with 12 bases lying between them. The CDR3 contains 16 residues. Germline V gene sequence: CDR1 SGHTA, CDR2 FQGNSA. Here the CDR3 reads CASSLPQGPSTDTQYF. The CDR3 DNA is TGTGCCAGCAGCTTACCCCAGGGGCCTAGCACAGATACGCAGTATTTT.

This clonotype was found a few times. The V and J genes are TRBV9 and TRBJ1-2, with 8 nucleotides matching TRBD1. CDR3 size: 14 residues. V lost 2 bases and J lost 4; bases outside the gene matches: 4. CDR1 SGDLS and CDR2 YYNGEE come from the germline V gene. CDR3 DNA sequence: TGTGCCAGCAGCGTCTCAGGGGGCGCCTATGGCTACACCTTC. Translated: CASSVSGGAYGYTF.

Details on this clonotype: The junction differs from germline at one of its ends, possibly a read error. This chain connects TRBV7-7 to TRBJ2-2; the match to TRBD1 covers 8 bases. CDR3 length equals 14 residues. CDR1 and CDR2 from the germline V gene are SSHAT and FNYEAQ (reference sequence). CDR3 in amino acids: CASSFQGATGELFF. For the CDR3, the DNA is TGTGCTAGCAGCTTCCAGGGGGCTACCGGGGAGCTGTTTTTT.

This clonotype was counted only a few times. The V gene is TRBV19, the J gene TRBJ2-3, with D possibly TRBD2 on 5 matching bases. The CDR3 runs 16 residues. The germline V gene has CDR1 LNHDA and CDR2 SQIVND (reference sequence). V lost 6 bases and J lost 6, with 22 bases in between. DNA of the CDR3: TGTGCCAGTAGCCCCAAGGAGCGGTACAATTCCGATACGCAGTATTTT. This gives the protein CASSPKERYNSDTQYF.

This clonotype was detected only a few times. The rearrangement links TRBV7-8 to TRBJ2-7; TRBD2 agrees at 9 bases. The germline V gene has CDR1 SGHVS and CDR2 FQNEAQ. The length of the CDR3 is 17 residues. Unmatched junction bases numbered 7, after V lost 1 base and J lost 0 bases. In DNA form, the CDR3 reads TGTGCCAGCAGCTTAGGTACCGGGACTAGCCTCTCCTACGAGCAGTACTTC. The encoded protein is CASSLGTGTSLSYEQYF.

In its sample, this clonotype was seen a few times. The chain employs TRBV6-1 and TRBJ2-7, with D perhaps TRBD1 (6 bases). Looked up from germline, CDR1 is MNHNS and CDR2 is SASEGT. This CDR3 spans 15 amino acids. V lost 2 bases and J 3 bases, leaving 14 bases between the germline ends. CDR3 in amino acids: CASSELGGGFYEQYF. The CDR3 DNA reads as TGTGCCAGCAGTGAATTGGGTGGGGGCTTCTACGAGCAGTACTTC.

The V call is TRBV24-1, the J call TRBJ2-1; D is possibly TRBD1 (6 bases). Trimming removed 2 bases at V and 12 bases at J, with 13 bases between. Germline CDR1 reads KGHDR; CDR2 reads SFDVKD. This CDR3 comprises 13 residues. In DNA, the CDR3 is TGTGCCACCAGTGATTCGCAGGGGCCCCGGCAGTTCTTC. This sequence encodes CATSDSQGPRQFF.

This rearrangement joins TRBV20-1 to TRBJ2-3; 9 positions agree with TRBD1. The V gene end was trimmed by 1 base and the J gene end by 5 bases; junction bases not matched to a gene: 13. Germline loops: CDR1 DFQATT, CDR2 SNEGSKA (reference sequence). The CDR3 is made up of 17 amino acids. The CDR3 DNA sequence: TGCAGTGCTAGAGGAGGGACCGGGACAGGGCCTCGAGATACGCAGTATTTT. Residues: CSARGGTGTGPRDTQYF.

The sample holds a few counts of this clonotype. The chain has TRBV5-4 and TRBJ2-7; 11 bases line up with TRBD2. The CDR3 sequence is 17 residues long. CDR1 and CDR2 (germline): SGHNT, YYREEE (reference sequence). The junction had 7 bases not matched to a gene; V was cut back by 2 bases and J by 0 bases. The CDR3 nucleotides read TGTGCCAGCAGCTTAGCTTGGACTAGCGGGCCCTCCTACGAGCAGTACTTC. It translates to CASSLAWTSGPSYEQYF. Supplemented by reference TRBV5-4 and TRBJ2-7, the full variable domain reads ETGVTQSPTHLIKTRGQQVTLRCSSQSGHNTVSWYQQALGQGPQFIFQYYREEENGRGNFPPRFSGLQFPNYSSELNVNALELDDSALYLCASSLAWTSGPSYEQYFGPGTRLTVT.

In its sample, this clonotype was seen a few times. The CDR3 protein is CASSPTGFLGYGYTF. The DNA of the CDR3 is TGCGCCAGCAGCCCTACAGGCTTTTTGGGCTATGGCTACACCTTC. The chain combines TRBV4-1 with TRBJ1-2, with TRBD1 as a possible D gene (5 bases). The CDR3 loop spans 15 amino acids. The germline V and J ends were trimmed by 4 bases and 4 bases, with 16 bases remaining between them. The germline V gene has CDR1 MGHRA and CDR2 YSYEKL.